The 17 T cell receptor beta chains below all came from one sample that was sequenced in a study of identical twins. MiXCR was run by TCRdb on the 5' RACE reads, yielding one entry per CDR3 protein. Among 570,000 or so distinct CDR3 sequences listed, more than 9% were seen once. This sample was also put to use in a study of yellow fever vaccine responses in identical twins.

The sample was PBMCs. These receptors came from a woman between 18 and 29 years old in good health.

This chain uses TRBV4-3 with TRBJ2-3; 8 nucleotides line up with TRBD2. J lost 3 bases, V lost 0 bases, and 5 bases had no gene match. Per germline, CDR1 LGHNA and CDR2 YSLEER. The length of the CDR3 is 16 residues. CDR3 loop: CASSQDPSGQTDTQYF. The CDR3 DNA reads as TGCGCCAGCAGCCAAGATCCTAGCGGGCAAACAGATACGCAGTATTTT.

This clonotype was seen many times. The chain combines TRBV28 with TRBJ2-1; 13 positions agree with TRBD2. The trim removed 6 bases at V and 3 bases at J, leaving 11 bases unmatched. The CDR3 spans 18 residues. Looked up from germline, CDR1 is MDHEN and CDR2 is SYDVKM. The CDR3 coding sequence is TGTGCCAGCAGCCAAGGGAGGACTAGCGGGAGAAACTACAATGAGCAGTTCTTC. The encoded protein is CASSQGRTSGRNYNEQFF.

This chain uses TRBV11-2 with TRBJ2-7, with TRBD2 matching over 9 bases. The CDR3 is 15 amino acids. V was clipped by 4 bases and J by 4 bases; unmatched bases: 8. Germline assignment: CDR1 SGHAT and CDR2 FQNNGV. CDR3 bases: TGTGCCAGCAGCTACATTATAGCGGGGGTGTACGAGCAGTACTTC. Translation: CASSYIIAGVYEQYF.

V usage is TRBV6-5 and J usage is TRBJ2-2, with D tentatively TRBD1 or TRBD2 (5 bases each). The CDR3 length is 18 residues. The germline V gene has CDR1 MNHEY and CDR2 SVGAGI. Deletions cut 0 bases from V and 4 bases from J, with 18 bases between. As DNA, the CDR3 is TGTGCCAGCAGTTACTCGAGTTGGGGGAAGGAGGTCACCGGGGAGCTGTTTTTT. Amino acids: CASSYSSWGKEVTGELFF.

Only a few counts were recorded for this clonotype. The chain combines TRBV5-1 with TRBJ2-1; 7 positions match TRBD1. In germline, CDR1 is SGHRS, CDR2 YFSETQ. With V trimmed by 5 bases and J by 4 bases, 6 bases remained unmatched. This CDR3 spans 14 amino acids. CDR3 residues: CASRTGTEYNEQFF. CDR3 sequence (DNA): TGCGCCAGCAGAACCGGGACAGAGTACAATGAGCAGTTCTTC.

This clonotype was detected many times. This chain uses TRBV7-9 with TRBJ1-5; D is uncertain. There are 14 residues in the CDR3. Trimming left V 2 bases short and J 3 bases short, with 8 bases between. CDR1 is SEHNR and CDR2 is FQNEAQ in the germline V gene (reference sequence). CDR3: CASSLKGNNQPQHF. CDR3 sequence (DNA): TGTGCCAGCAGCTTAAAAGGGAACAATCAGCCCCAGCATTTT.

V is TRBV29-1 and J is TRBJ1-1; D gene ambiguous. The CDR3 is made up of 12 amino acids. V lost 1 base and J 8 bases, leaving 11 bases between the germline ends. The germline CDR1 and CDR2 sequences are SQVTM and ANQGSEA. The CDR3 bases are TGCAGCGTTGAAGTGGGTACGCGAGAAGCTTTCTTT. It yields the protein CSVEVGTREAFF.

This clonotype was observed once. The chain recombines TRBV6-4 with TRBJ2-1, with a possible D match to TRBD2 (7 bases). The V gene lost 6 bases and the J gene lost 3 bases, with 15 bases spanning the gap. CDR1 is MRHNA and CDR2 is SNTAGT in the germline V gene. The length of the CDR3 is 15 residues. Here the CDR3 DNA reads TGTGCCAGCAGAGACACAGGGAGGGACTACAATGAGCAGTTCTTC. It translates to CASRDTGRDYNEQFF.

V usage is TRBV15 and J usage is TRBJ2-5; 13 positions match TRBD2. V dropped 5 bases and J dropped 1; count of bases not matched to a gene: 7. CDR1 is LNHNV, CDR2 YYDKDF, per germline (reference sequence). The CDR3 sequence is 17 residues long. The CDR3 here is CATSPRLAGGLQETQYF. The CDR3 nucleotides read TGTGCCACCAGCCCGCGACTAGCGGGAGGCCTCCAAGAGACCCAGTACTTC.

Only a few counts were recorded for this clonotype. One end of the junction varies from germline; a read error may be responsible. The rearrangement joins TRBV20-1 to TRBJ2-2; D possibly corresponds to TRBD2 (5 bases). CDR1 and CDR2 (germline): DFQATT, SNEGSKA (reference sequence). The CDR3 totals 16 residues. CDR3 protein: CCARDPGRLNTGELFF. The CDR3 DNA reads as TGCTGTGCTAGAGATCCTGGGAGATTGAACACCGGGGAGCTGTTTTTT.

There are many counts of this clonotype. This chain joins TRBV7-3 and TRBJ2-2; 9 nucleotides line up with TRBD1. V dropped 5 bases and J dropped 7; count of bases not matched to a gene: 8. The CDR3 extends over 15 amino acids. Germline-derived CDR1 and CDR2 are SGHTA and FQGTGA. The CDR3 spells CASSRDRAYSGELFF. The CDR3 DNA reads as TGTGCCAGCAGCAGGGACAGGGCGTACAGCGGGGAGCTGTTTTTT.

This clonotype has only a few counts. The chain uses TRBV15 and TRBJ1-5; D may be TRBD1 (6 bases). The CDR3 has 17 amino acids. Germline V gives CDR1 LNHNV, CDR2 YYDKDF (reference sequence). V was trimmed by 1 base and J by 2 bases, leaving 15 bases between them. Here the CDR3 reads CATSRGSTGFGNQPQHF. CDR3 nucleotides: TGTGCCACCAGCAGAGGATCCACAGGGTTTGGCAATCAGCCCCAGCATTTT.

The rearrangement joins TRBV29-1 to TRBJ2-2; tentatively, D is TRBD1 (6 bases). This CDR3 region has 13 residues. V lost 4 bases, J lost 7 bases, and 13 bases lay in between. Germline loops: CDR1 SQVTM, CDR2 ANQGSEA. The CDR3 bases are TGCAGCGTTGGGGACACGTCGGGCGGGGAGCTGTTTTTT. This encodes CSVGDTSGGELFF.

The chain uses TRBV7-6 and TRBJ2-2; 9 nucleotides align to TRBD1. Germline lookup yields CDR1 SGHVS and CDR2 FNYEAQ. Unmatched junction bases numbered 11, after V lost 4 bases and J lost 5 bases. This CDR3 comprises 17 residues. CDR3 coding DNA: TGTGCCAGCAGCTCCTTAGCCGGGACAGGGATTACCGGGGAGCTGTTTTTT. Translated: CASSSLAGTGITGELFF.

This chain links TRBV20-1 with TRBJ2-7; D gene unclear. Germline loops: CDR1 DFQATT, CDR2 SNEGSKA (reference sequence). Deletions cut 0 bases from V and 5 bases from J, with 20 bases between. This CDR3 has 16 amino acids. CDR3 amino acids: CSARDLTSAGLDEQYF. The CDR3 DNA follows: TGCAGTGCTAGAGATTTGACCAGCGCAGGCCTCGACGAGCAGTACTTC.

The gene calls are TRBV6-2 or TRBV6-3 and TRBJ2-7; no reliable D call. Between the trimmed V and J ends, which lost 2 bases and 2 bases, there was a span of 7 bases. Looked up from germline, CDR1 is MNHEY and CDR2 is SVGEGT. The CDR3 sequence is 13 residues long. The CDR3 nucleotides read TGTGCCAGCAGTTACGGCGAGACCTACGAGCAGTACTTC. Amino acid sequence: CASSYGETYEQYF.

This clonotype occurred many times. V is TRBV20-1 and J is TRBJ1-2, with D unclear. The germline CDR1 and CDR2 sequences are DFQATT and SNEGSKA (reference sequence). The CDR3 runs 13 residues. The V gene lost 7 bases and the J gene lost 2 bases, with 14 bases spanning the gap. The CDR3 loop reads CSGPNPNNYGYTF. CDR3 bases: TGCAGTGGACCCAATCCAAACAACTATGGCTACACCTTC.